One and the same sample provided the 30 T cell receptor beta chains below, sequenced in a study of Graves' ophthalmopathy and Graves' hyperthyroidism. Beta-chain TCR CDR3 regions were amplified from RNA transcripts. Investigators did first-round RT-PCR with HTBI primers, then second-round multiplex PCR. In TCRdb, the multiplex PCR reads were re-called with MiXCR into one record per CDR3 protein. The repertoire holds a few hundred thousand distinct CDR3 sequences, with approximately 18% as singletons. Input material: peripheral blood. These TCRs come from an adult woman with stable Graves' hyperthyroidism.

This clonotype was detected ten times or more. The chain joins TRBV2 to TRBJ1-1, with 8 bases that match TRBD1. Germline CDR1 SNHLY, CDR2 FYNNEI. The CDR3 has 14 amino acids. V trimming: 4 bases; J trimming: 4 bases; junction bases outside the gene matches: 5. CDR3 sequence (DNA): TGTGCCAGCAGTGTGGACAGGGTTTTCACTGAAGCTTTCTTT. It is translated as CASSVDRVFTEAFF.

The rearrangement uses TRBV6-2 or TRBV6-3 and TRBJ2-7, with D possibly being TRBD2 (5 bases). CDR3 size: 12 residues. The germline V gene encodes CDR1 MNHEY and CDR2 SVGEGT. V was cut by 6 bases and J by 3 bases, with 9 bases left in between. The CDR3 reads CASRLADYEQYF. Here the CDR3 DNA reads TGTGCCAGCAGGCTAGCAGACTACGAGCAGTACTTC.

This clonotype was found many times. CDR3 sequence: CSINRGGTEAFF. The CDR3 DNA reads as TGCAGCATAAATAGGGGGGGCACTGAAGCTTTCTTT. The rearrangement uses TRBV29-1 and TRBJ1-1, with D perhaps TRBD1 (6 bases). The germline CDR1 and CDR2 sequences are SQVTM and ANQGSEA. The CDR3 extends over 12 amino acids. Trimming left V 8 bases short and J 4 bases short, with 14 bases between. The whole variable domain, filled in from reference TRBV29-1 and TRBJ1-1, reads SAVISQKPSRDICQRGTSLTIQCQVDSQVTMMFWYRQQPGQSLTLIATANQGSEATYESGFVIDKFPISRPNLTFSTLTVSNMSPEDSSIYLCSINRGGTEAFFGQGTRLTVV.

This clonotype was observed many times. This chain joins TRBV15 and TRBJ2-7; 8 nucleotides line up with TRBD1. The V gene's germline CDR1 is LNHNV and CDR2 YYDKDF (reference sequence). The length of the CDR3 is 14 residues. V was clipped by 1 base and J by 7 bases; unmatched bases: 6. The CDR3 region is CATSRGQGAREQYF. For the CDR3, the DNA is TGTGCCACCAGCAGAGGGCAGGGGGCGCGTGAGCAGTACTTC.

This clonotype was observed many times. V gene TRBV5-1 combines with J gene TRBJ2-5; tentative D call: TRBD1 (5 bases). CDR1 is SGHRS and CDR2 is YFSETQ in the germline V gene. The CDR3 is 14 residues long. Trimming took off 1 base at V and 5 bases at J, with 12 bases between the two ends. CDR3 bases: TGCGCCAGCAGCTTGACAGGTGTGTGGGAGACCCAGTACTTC. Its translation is CASSLTGVWETQYF.

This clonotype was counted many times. The CDR3 spells CASSFTPGPGGEQYF. Written as DNA, the CDR3 is TGTGCCAGCAGTTTCACCCCGGGGCCTGGGGGCGAGCAGTACTTC. The chain combines TRBV28 with TRBJ2-7; D could derive from TRBD1 or TRBD2 (5 bases each). The germline CDR1 and CDR2 sequences are MDHEN and SYDVKM. The length of the CDR3 is 15 residues. V was pared by 3 bases and J by 6 bases, with 18 bases between.

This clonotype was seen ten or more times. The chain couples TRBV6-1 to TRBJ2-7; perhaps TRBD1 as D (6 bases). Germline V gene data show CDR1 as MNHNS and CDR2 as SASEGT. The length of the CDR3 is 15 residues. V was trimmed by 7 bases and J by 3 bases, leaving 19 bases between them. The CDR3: CASTAELRGFYEQYF. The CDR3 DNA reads TGTGCCAGCACCGCTGAACTGAGGGGGTTCTACGAGCAGTACTTC.

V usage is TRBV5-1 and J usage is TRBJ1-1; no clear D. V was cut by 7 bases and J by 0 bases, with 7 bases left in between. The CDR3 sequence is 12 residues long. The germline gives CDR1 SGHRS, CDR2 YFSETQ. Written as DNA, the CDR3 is TGCGCCAGCGGGGAATTGAACACTGAAGCTTTCTTT. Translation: CASGELNTEAFF.

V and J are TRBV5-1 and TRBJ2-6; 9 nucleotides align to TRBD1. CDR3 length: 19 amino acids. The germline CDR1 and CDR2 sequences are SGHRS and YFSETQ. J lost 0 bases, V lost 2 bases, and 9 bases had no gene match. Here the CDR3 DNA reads TGCGCCAGCAGCTTCGTCTCCGGGACAGGGAACTCTGGGGCCAACGTCCTGACTTTC. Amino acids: CASSFVSGTGNSGANVLTF. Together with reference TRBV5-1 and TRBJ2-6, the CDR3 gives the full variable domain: KAGVTQTPRYLIKTRGQQVTLSCSPISGHRSVSWYQQTPGQGLQFLFEYFSETQRNKGNFPGRFSGRQFSNSRSEMNVSTLELGDSALYLCASSFVSGTGNSGANVLTFGAGSRLTVL.

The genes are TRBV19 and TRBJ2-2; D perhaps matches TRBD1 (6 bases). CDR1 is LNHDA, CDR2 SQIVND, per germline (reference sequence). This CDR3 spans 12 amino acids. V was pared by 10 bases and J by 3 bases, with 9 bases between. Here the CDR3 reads CAIRQDTGELFF. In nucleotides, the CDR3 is TGTGCCATTCGACAGGACACCGGGGAGCTGTTTTTT.

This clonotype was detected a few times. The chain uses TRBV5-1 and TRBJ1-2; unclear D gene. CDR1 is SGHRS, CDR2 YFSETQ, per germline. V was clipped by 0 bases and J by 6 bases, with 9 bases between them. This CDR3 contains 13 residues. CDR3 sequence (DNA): TGCGCCAGCAGCTTGGGTCAAAGGCATGGCTACACCTTC. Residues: CASSLGQRHGYTF.

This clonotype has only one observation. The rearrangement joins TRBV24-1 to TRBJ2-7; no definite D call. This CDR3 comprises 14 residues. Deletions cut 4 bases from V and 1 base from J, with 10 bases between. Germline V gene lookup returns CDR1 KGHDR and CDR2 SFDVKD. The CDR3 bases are TGTGCCACCAGTGACCCGGCCTATTCCTACGAGCAGTACTTC. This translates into CATSDPAYSYEQYF.

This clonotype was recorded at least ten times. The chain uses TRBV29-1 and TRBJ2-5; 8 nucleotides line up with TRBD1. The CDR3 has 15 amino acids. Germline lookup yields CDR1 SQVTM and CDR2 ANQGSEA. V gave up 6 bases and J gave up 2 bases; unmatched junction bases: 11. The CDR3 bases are TGCAGCGTAAATCCGGGACAGGCTAATCAAGAGACCCAGTACTTC. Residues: CSVNPGQANQETQYF.

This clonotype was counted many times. CDR3 bases: TGTGCCATCAGTGATCTAGCGGGAGAGACCCAGTACTTC. This sequence encodes CAISDLAGETQYF. J is TRBJ2-5 and V is TRBV10-3; TRBD2 agrees at 8 bases. Trimming at V came to 3 bases and at J to 4 bases, leaving 1 base not matched to a gene. This CDR3 is built from 13 residues. The germline V gene has CDR1 ENHRY and CDR2 SYGVKD.

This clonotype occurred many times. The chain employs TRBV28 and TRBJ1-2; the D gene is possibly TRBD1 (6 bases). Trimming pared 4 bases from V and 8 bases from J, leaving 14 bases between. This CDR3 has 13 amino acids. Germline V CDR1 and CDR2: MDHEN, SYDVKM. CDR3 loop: CASSSRWGAGYTF. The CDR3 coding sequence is TGTGCCAGCAGTTCCCGTTGGGGGGCGGGCTACACCTTC.

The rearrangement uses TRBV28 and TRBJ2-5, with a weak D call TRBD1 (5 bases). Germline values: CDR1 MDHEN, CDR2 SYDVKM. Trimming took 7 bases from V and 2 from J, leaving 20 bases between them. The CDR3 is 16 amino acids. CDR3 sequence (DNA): TGTGCCAGCATTGCCCAGGGAACAGAGCATCAAGAGACCCAGTACTTC. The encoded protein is CASIAQGTEHQETQYF.

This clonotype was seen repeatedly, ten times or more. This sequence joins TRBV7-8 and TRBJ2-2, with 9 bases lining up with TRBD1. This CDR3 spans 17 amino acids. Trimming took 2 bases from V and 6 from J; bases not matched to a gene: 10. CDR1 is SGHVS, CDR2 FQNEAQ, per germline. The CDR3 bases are TGTGCCAGCAGCTTATTGACCGGGACAGGGCGGTCCGGGGAGCTGTTTTTT. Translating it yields CASSLLTGTGRSGELFF.

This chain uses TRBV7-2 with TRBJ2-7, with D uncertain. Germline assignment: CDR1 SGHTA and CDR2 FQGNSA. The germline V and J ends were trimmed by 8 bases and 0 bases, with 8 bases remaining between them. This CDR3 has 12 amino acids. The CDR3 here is CASCYDSYEQYF. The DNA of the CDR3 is TGTGCCAGCTGCTACGACTCCTACGAGCAGTACTTC. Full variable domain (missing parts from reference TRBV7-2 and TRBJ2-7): GAGVSQSPSNKVTEKGKDVELRCDPISGHTALYWYRQSLGQGLEFLIYFQGNSAPDKSGLPSDRFSAERTGGSVSTLTIQRTQQEDSAVYLCASCYDSYEQYFGPGTRLTVT.

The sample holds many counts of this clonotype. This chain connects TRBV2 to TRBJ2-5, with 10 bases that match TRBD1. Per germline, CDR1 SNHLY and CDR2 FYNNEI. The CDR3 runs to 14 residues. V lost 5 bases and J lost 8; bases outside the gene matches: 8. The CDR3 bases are TGTGCCAGCAGTCAGGACAGGGGGTTTGATACCCAGTACTTC. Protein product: CASSQDRGFDTQYF.

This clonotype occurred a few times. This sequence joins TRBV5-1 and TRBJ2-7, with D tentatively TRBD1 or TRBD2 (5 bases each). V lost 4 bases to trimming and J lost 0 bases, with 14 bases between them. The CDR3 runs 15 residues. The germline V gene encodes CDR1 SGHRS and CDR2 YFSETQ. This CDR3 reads CASSRGRGYSYEQYF. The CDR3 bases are TGCGCCAGCAGCAGGGGACGGGGTTACTCCTACGAGCAGTACTTC.

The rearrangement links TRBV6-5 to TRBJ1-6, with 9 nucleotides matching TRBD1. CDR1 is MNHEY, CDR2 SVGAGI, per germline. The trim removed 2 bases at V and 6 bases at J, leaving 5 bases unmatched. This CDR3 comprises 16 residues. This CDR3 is CASSYAQGALNSPLHF. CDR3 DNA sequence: TGTGCCAGCAGTTACGCACAGGGGGCGCTTAATTCACCCCTCCACTTT.

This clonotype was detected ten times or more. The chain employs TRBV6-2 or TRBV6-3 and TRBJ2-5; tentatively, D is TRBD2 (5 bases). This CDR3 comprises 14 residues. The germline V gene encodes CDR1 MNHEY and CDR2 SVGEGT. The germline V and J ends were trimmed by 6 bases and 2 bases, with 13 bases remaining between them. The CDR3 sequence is CASRSTSSQETQYF. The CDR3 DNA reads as TGTGCCAGCAGATCCACTAGTTCTCAAGAGACCCAGTACTTC.

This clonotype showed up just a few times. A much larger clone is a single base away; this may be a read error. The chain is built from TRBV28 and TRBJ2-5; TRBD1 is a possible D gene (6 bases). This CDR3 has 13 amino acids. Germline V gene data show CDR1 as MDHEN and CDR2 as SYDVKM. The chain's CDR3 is CASRDLRGETKYF. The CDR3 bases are TGTGCCAGCAGGGACCTCAGGGGTGAGACCAAGTACTTC.

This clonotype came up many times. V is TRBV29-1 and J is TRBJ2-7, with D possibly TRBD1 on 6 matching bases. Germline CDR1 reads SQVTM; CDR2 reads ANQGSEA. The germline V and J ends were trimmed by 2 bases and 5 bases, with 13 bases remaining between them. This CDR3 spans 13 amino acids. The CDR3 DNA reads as TGCAGCGTTGAAAGACAGGAGGAGGACGAGCAGTACTTC. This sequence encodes CSVERQEEDEQYF.

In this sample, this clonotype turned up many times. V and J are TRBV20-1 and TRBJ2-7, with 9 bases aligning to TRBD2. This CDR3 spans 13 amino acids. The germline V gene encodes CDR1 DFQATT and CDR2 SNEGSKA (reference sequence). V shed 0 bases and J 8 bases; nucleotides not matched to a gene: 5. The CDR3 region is CSAREGLAGKQYF. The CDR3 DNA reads TGCAGTGCTAGAGAAGGTCTAGCGGGAAAGCAGTACTTC.

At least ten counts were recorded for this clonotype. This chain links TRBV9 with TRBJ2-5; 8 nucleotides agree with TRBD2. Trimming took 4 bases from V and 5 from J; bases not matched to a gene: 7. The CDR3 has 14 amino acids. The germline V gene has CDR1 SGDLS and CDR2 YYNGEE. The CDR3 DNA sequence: TGTGCCAGCAGCCCCAGCGGGAGCTCTGAGACCCAGTACTTC. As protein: CASSPSGSSETQYF.

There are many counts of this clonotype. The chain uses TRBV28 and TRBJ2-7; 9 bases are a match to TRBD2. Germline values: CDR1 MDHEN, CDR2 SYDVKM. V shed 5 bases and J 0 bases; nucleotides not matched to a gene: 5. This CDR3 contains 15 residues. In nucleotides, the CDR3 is TGTGCCAGCAGTGCCCCTAGCGGGAACTCCTACGAGCAGTACTTC. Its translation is CASSAPSGNSYEQYF. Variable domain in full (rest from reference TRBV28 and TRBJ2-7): DVKVTQSSRYLVKRTGEKVFLECVQDMDHENMFWYRQDPGLGLRLIYFSYDVKMKEKGDIPEGYSVSREKKERFSLILESASTNQTSMYLCASSAPSGNSYEQYFGPGTRLTVT.

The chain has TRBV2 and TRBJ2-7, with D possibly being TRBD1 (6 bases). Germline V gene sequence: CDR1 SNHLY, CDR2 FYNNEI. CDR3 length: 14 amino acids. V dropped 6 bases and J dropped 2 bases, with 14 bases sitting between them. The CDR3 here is CASRATGSTYEQYF. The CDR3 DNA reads TGTGCCAGCAGGGCGACAGGTAGCACCTACGAGCAGTACTTC.

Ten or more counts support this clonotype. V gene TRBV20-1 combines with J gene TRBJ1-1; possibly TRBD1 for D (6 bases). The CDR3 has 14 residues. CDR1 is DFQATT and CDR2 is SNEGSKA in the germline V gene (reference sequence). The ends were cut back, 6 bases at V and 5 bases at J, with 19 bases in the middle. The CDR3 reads CSATDRNSVTEAFF. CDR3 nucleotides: TGCAGTGCGACAGACAGGAACTCGGTTACTGAAGCTTTCTTT.

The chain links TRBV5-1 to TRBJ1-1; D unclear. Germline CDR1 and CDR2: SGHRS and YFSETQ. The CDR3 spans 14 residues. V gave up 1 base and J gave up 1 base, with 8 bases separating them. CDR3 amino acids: CASSLIPGNTEAFF. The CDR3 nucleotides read TGCGCCAGCAGCTTGATTCCGGGGAACACTGAAGCTTTCTTT.